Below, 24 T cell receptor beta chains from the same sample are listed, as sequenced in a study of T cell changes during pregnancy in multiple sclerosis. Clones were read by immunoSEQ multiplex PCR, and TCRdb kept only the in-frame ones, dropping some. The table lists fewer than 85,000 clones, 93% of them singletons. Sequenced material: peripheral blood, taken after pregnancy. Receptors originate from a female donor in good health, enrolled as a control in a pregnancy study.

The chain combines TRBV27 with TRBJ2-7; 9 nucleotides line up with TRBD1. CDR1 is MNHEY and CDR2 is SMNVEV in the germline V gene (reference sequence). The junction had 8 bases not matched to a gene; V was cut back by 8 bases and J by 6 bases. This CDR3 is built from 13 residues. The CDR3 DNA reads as TGTGCCAGCGGAAACAGGGGGCTCGGCGAGCAGTACTTC. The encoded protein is CASGNRGLGEQYF.

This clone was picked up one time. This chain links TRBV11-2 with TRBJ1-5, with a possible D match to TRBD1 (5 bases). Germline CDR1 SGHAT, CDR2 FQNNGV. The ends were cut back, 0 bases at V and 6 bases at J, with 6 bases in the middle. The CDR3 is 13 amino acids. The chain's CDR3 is CASSLERGQPQHF. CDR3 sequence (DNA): TGTGCCAGCAGCTTAGAAAGGGGTCAGCCCCAGCATTTT.

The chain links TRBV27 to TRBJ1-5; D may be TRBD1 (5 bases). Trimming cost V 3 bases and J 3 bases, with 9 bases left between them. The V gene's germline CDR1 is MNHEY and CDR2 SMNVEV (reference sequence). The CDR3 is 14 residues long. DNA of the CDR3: TGTGCCAGCAGTTTGGGGCGCGTCAATCAGCCCCAGCATTTT. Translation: CASSLGRVNQPQHF.

The CDR3 spells CASKQGGNQPQHF. The CDR3 nucleotides are TGTGCCAGCAAACAGGGAGGGAATCAGCCCCAGCATTTT. The chain carries TRBV2 and TRBJ1-5; the D gene is possibly TRBD1 (6 bases). V gave up 7 bases and J gave up 4 bases, with 11 bases separating them. The CDR3 runs to 13 residues. Germline-derived CDR1 and CDR2 are SNHLY and FYNNEI.

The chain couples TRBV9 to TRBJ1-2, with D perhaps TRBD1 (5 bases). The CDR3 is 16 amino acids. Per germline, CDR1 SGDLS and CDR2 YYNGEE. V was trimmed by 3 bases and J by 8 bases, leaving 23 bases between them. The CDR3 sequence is CASSDPLRGEGIGYTF. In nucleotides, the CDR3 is TGTGCCAGCAGCGATCCTCTCCGTGGGGAGGGGATAGGCTACACCTTC. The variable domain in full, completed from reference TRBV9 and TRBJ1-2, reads DSGVTQTPKHLITATGQRVTLRCSPRSGDLSVYWYQQSLDQGLQFLIQYYNGEERAKGNILERFSAQQFPDLHSELNLSSLELGDSALYFCASSDPLRGEGIGYTFGSGTRLTVV.

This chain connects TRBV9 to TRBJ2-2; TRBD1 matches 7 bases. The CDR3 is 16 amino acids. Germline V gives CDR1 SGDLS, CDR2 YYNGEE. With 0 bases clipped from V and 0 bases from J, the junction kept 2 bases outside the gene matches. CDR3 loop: CASSVVGQSNTGELFF. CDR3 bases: TGTGCCAGCAGCGTAGTGGGACAGTCGAACACCGGGGAGCTGTTTTTT.

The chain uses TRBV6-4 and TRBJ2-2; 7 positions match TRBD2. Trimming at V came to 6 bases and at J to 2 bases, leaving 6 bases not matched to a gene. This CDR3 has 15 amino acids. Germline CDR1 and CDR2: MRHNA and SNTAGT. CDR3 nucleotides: TGTGCCAGCAGCCCCGGGAGGCTTAACACCGGGGAGCTGTTTTTT. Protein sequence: CASSPGRLNTGELFF.

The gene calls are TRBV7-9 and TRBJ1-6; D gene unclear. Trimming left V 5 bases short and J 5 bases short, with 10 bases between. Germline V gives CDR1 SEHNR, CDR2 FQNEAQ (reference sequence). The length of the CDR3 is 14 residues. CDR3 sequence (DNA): TGTGCCAGCAGCCCGACTCAAAATAATTCACCCCTCCACTTT. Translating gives CASSPTQNNSPLHF.

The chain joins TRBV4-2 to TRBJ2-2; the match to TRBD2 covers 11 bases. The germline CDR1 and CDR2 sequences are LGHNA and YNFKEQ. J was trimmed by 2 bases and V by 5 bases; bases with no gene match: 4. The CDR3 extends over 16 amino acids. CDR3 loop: CASSAGLAVNTGELFF. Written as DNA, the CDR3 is TGTGCCAGCAGCGCGGGACTAGCGGTTAACACCGGGGAGCTGTTTTTT.

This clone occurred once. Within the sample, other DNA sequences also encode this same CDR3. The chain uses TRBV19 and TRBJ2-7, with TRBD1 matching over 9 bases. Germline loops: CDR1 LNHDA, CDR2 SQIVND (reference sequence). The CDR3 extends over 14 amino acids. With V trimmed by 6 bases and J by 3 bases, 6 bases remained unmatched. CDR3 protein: CASRGQGRGYEQYF. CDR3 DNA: TGTGCCAGTAGAGGACAGGGGAGGGGCTACGAGCAGTACTTC.

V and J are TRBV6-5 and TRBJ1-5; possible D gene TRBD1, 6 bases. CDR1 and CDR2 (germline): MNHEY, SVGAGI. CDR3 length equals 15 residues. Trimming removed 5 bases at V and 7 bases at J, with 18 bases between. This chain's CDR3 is CASSPTGMGLQPQHF. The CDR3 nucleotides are TGTGCCAGCAGTCCCACAGGGATGGGTTTACAGCCCCAGCATTTT.

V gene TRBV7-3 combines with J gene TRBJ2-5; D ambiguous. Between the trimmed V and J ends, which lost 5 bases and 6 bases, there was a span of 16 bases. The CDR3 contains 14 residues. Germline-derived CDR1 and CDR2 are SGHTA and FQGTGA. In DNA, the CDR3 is TGTGCCAGCAGCGCTCACGAAGCCTCAAAGACCCAGTACTTC. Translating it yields CASSAHEASKTQYF.

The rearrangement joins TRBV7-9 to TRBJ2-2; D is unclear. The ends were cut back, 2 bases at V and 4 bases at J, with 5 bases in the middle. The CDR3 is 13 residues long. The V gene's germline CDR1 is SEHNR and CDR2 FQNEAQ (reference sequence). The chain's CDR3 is CASSLPITGELFF. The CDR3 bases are TGTGCCAGCAGCTTACCCATCACCGGGGAGCTGTTTTTT.

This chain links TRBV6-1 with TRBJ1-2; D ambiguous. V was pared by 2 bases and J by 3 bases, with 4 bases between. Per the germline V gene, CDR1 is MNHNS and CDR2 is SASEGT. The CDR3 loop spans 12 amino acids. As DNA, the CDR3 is TGTGCCAGCAGTGAACAGGACTATGGCTACACCTTC. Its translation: CASSEQDYGYTF.

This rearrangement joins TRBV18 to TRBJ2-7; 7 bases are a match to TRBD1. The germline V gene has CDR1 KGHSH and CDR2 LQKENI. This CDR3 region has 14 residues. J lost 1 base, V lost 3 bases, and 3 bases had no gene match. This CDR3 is CASSPGTASYEQYF. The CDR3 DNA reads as TGTGCCAGCTCACCGGGGACAGCTTCCTACGAGCAGTACTTC.

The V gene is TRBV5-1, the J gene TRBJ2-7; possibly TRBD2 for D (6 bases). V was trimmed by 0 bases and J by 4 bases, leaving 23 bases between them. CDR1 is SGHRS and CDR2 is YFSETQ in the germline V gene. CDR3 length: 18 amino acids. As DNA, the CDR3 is TGCGCCAGCAGCTTGGCCCAAAGGGAGGCTGGTCGGAGGTACGAGCAGTACTTC. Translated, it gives CASSLAQREAGRRYEQYF.

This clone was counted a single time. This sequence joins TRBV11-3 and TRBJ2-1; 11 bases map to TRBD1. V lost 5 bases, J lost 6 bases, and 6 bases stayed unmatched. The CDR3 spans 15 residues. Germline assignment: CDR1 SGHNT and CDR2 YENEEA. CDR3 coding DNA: TGTGCCAGCAGCGAAGCCGGGACAGGGGGCAATGAGCAGTTCTTC. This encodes CASSEAGTGGNEQFF.

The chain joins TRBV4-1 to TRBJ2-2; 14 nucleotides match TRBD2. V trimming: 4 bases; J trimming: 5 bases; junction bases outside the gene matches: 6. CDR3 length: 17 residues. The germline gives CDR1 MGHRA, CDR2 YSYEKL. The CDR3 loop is CASSPGLAGVGTGELFF. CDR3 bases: TGCGCCAGCAGCCCGGGACTAGCGGGAGTCGGGACCGGGGAGCTGTTTTTT.

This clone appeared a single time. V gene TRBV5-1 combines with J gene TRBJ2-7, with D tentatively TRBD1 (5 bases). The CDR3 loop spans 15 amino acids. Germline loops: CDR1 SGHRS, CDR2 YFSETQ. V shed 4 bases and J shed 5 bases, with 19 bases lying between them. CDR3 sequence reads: CASSPNGQVSDEQYF. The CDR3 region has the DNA TGCGCCAGCAGCCCAAATGGACAAGTGAGCGACGAGCAGTACTTC. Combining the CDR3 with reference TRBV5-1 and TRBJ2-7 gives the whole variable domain KAGVTQTPRYLIKTRGQQVTLSCSPISGHRSVSWYQQTPGQGLQFLFEYFSETQRNKGNFPGRFSGRQFSNSRSEMNVSTLELGDSALYLCASSPNGQVSDEQYFGPGTRLTVT.

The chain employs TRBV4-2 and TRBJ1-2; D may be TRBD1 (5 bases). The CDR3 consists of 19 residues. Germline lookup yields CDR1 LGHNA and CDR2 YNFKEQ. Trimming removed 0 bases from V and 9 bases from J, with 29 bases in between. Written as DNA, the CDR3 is TGTGCCAGCAGCCAAGATCGAGGAGGGGACCCCCATCGGAGGTCTCGCTACACCTTC. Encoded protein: CASSQDRGGDPHRRSRYTF.

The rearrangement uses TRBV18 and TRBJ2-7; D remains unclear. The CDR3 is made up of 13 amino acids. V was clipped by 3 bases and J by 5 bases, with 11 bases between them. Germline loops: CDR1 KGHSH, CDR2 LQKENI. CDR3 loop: CASSPQLEDEQYF. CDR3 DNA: TGTGCCAGCTCACCTCAACTTGAGGACGAGCAGTACTTC.

The DNA for the CDR3 is TGTGCCAGCAGCTTAGGCCTAGCGGACTACAATGAGCAGTTCTTC. As protein: CASSLGLADYNEQFF. The chain carries TRBV7-9 and TRBJ2-1; 7 bases line up with TRBD2. The V gene's germline CDR1 is SEHNR and CDR2 FQNEAQ (reference sequence). V dropped 1 base and J dropped 3; count of bases not matched to a gene: 3. There are 15 residues in the CDR3.

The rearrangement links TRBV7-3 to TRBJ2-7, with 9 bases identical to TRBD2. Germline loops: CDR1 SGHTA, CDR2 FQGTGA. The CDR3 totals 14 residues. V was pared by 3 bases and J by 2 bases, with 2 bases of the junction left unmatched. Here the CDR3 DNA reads TGTGCCAGCAGCTTGTCTAGCGGGGCCTACGAGCAGTACTTC. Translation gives CASSLSSGAYEQYF.

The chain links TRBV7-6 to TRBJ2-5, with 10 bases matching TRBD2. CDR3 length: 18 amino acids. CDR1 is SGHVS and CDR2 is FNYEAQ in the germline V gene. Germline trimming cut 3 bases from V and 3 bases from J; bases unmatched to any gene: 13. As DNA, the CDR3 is TGTGCCAGCAGCTTCACCATAGCGGGAGGTTCAAGGAAAGAGACCCAGTACTTC. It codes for CASSFTIAGGSRKETQYF.